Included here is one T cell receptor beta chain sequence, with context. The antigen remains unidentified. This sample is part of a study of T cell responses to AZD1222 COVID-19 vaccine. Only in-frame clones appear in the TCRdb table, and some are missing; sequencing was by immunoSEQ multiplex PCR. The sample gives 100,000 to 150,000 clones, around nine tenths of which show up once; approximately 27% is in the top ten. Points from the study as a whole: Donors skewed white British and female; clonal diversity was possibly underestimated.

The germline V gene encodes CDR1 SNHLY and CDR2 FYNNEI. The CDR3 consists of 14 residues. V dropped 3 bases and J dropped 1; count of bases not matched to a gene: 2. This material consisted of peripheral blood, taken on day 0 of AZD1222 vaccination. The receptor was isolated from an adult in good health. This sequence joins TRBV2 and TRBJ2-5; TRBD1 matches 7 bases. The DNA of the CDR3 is TGTGCCAGCAGTGATGACAGGGCCCAAGAGACCCAGTACTTC. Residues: CASSDDRAQETQYF.